This record looks at one TCR beta chain sequence and its context. Antigen unknown. Every isolated RNA sample was fully reverse transcribed, so sequencing captured expressed TCRB transcripts. The protocol was immunoSEQ multiplex PCR, while the TCRdb copy is restricted to in-frame clones and leaves out a portion. The table includes some 640,000 clones, 11% to 15% detected once. The data derive from a study of beta chain features in type 1 diabetes. V was clipped by 0 bases and J by 7 bases, with 6 bases between them. The germline CDR1 and CDR2 sequences are LGHNA and YSLEER. This CDR3 region has 12 residues. Whole-study findings and limits: The study left unresolved whether HLA type influences TCRB rearrangement. The study found moderately but significantly shorter TCRB CDR3s in all four CD4+ subsets of Type 1 diabetes patients.

The receptor was derived from a man aged 18-30 years with type 1 diabetes. The gene calls are TRBV4-3 and TRBJ1-2; D unresolved. Source material: naive CD4+ T cells from blood. The CDR3 spells CASSQDDRGYTF. CDR3 bases: TGCGCCAGCAGCCAAGACGATCGTGGCTACACCTTC.